Each of the 15 T cell receptor beta chains below was sequenced from the same sample in a study of T cell responses to AZD1222 COVID-19 vaccine. Sequencing was performed with immunoSEQ multiplex PCR; in TCRdb, only in-frame clones are kept and a portion is missing. This table has over 150,000 clones, roughly nine tenths appearing once. The material sequenced was peripheral blood, taken on day 0 of AZD1222 vaccination. These receptors were collected from an adult in good health.

This clone has a single count. CDR3: CASSARGQGSFGYTF. In DNA, the CDR3 is TGTGCCAGCAGCGCCAGGGGACAGGGCTCCTTTGGCTACACCTTC. The V gene is TRBV9, the J gene TRBJ1-2; the match to TRBD1 covers 9 bases. Germline V lookup: CDR1 SGDLS, CDR2 YYNGEE. Germline trimming cut 3 bases from V and 7 bases from J; bases unmatched to any gene: 10. CDR3 length: 15 amino acids.

The chain combines TRBV5-4 with TRBJ2-5; D is possibly TRBD1 or TRBD2 (5 bases each). Germline values: CDR1 SGHNT, CDR2 YYREEE (reference sequence). Trimming took off 0 bases at V and 5 bases at J, with 23 bases between the two ends. CDR3 length equals 18 residues. The CDR3 region is CASSLGGPTGSGPETQYF. The DNA of the CDR3 is TGTGCCAGCAGCTTGGGGGGTCCAACCGGGTCGGGGCCGGAGACCCAGTACTTC.

The gene calls are TRBV27 and TRBJ1-3, with D tentatively TRBD1 (6 bases). The germline V gene encodes CDR1 MNHEY and CDR2 SMNVEV (reference sequence). V was cut by 4 bases and J by 2 bases, with 15 bases left in between. The CDR3 is made up of 16 amino acids. CDR3 protein: CASSSYDRLTGNTIYF. The CDR3, as DNA: TGTGCCAGCAGTTCCTACGACAGGTTGACTGGAAACACCATATATTTT.

This chain joins TRBV18 and TRBJ2-7; 12 positions match TRBD1. The CDR3 covers 18 residues. The germline gives CDR1 KGHSH, CDR2 LQKENI. Unmatched junction bases numbered 14, after V lost 3 bases and J lost 5 bases. The CDR3 spells CASSPPAGTGGAFHEQYF. Here the CDR3 DNA reads TGTGCCAGCTCACCCCCCGCCGGGACAGGGGGCGCTTTCCACGAGCAGTACTTC.

The CDR3 DNA follows: TGTGCCAGCAGCGCCCGGGGACTATTCTACGAGCAGTACTTC. This codes for CASSARGLFYEQYF. This chain connects TRBV7-8 to TRBJ2-7; 7 bases map to TRBD2. Germline lookup yields CDR1 SGHVS and CDR2 FQNEAQ. Losses at the gene ends were 5 bases for V and 3 bases for J; bases not matched to a gene: 7. The CDR3 consists of 14 residues.

CDR3 protein: CASSRPGQGEKLFF. The CDR3, as DNA: TGTGCCAGCAGTCGACCGGGACAGGGGGAAAAACTGTTTTTT. The chain joins TRBV25-1 to TRBJ1-4; TRBD1 aligns across 10 bases. CDR1 MGHDK and CDR2 SYGVNS come from the germline V gene. V dropped 5 bases and J dropped 8; count of bases not matched to a gene: 5. This CDR3 is 14 amino acids long.

The chain couples TRBV27 to TRBJ1-4; no clear D. Germline V gives CDR1 MNHEY, CDR2 SMNVEV (reference sequence). The CDR3 is made up of 13 amino acids. Trimming left V 1 base short and J 6 bases short, with 6 bases between. The CDR3 region has the DNA TGTGCCAGCAGTTTATTTGCGGATGAAAAACTGTTTTTT. Translation gives CASSLFADEKLFF.

This chain connects TRBV19 to TRBJ2-7; TRBD1 matches at 8 bases. V lost 10 bases to trimming and J lost 3 bases; unmatched junction nucleotides: 5. Germline V gene sequence: CDR1 LNHDA, CDR2 SQIVND (reference sequence). The CDR3 spans 12 residues. CDR3 DNA: TGTGCCACCGCTGACAGGGGCTACGAGCAGTACTTC. Protein sequence: CATADRGYEQYF.

Here the CDR3 DNA reads TGTGCCAGCAGCGTAGGGGGGACAGGGATGAGTGAGCAGTTCTTC. This gives the protein CASSVGGTGMSEQFF. This chain uses TRBV9 with TRBJ2-1; the match to TRBD1 covers 9 bases. The trim removed 0 bases at V and 9 bases at J, leaving 7 bases unmatched. Germline V lookup: CDR1 SGDLS, CDR2 YYNGEE. This CDR3 comprises 15 residues.

The J gene is TRBJ1-2, the V gene TRBV28; 7 bases map to TRBD1. The CDR3 has 13 residues. CDR1 is MDHEN, CDR2 SYDVKM, per germline. With V trimmed by 6 bases and J by 8 bases, 9 bases remained unmatched. The CDR3 DNA follows: TGTGCCAGCAGACACGACAGGGCTCGGGGCTACACCTTC. Translating gives CASRHDRARGYTF.

V gene TRBV2 combines with J gene TRBJ1-5; maybe TRBD1 (6 bases). Germline loops: CDR1 SNHLY, CDR2 FYNNEI. This CDR3 has 15 amino acids. The V and J ends lost 6 bases and 0 bases respectively, with 12 bases between them. CDR3 in DNA: TGTGCCAGCAGCCAAACAGGGTATAGCAATCAGCCCCAGCATTTT. Translated: CASSQTGYSNQPQHF.

V is TRBV15 and J is TRBJ2-5; 8 positions agree with TRBD2. The ends lost 8 bases at V and 5 bases at J; junction bases unmatched: 10. CDR3 size: 14 residues. CDR1 and CDR2 (germline): LNHNV, YYDKDF (reference sequence). CDR3 DNA sequence: TGTGCCACCGGGACTAGAGGGGTCGTTGAGACCCAGTACTTC. This encodes CATGTRGVVETQYF.

The chain joins TRBV27 to TRBJ2-7; TRBD1 matches at 7 bases. J gave up 4 bases and V 2 bases, and 14 bases lay outside the gene matches. This CDR3 spans 17 amino acids. Germline CDR1 reads MNHEY; CDR2 reads SMNVEV (reference sequence). The CDR3 sequence is CASSLGLPGQAQYEQYF. CDR3 nucleotide sequence: TGTGCCAGCAGTTTAGGGCTTCCCGGACAGGCCCAATACGAGCAGTACTTC.

This chain joins TRBV11-2 and TRBJ2-5, with 10 bases that match TRBD2. The germline V gene encodes CDR1 SGHAT and CDR2 FQNNGV. V lost 1 base and J lost 2; bases outside the gene matches: 4. The CDR3 spans 16 residues. CDR3 in DNA: TGTGCCAGCAGCTTAGGGCGAGCGGGAGGGCAAGAGACCCAGTACTTC. This codes for CASSLGRAGGQETQYF.

Here the CDR3 DNA reads TGTGCCAGCAGCTTTAGCGGGAGCCAAGAGACCCAGTACTTC. This gives the protein CASSFSGSQETQYF. The chain joins TRBV5-5 to TRBJ2-5; TRBD2 aligns across 9 bases. Germline CDR1 is SGHKS and CDR2 is YYEKEE (reference sequence). V was pared by 2 bases and J by 1 base, with 0 bases of the junction left unmatched. The CDR3 covers 14 residues.